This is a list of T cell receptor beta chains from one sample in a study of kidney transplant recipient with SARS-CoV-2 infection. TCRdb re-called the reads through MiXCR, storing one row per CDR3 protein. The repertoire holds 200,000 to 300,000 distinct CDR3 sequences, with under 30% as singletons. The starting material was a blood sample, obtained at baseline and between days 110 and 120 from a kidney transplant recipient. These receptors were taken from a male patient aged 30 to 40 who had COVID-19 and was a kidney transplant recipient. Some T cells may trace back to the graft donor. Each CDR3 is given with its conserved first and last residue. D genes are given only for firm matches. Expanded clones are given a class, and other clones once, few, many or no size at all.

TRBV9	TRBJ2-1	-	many	TGTGCCAGCAGCGGCCCCCAATCCTACAATGAGCAGTTCTTC	CASSGPQSYNEQFF
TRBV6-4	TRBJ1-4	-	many	TGTGCCACCAGGCCGCCTTTACGGGCCCCCAACTATGAAAAACTGTTTTTT	CATRPPLRAPNYEKLFF
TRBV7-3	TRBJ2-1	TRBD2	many	TGTGCCAGCAGCTTAGGACTAGCGGGTAACAATGAGCAGTTCTTC	CASSLGLAGNNEQFF
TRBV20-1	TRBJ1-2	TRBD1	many	TGCAGTGCTAGGGTGACAGGGGACTATGGCTACACCTTC	CSARVTGDYGYTF
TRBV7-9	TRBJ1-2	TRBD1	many	TGTGCCAGCAGCATCGGGACAGGGGGAGACTATGGCTACACCTTC	CASSIGTGGDYGYTF
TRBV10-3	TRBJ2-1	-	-	TGTGCCATCACGGAGGCCCCCTACAATGAGCAGTTCTTC	CAITEAPYNEQFF
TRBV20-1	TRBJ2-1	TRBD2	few	TGCAGTGCTAGAGGGGGAGGGCCCTCCTACAATGAGCAGTTCTTC	CSARGGGPSYNEQFF
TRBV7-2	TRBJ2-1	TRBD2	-	TGTGCCAGCAGACCCATAGCGGGAAGTCCCTACAATGAGCAGTTCTTC	CASRPIAGSPYNEQFF
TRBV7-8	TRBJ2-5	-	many	TGTGCCAGCAGCCGGAGAGAGGGATCGGGGGAGACCCAGTACTTC	CASSRREGSGETQYF
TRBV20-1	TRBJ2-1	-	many	TGCAGTGCTCTGGGACTCGGGGCCCCGGGGCGAAGGTACAATGAGCAGTTCTTC	CSALGLGAPGRRYNEQFF
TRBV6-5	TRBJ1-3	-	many	TGTGCCAGCACACCTGACAGACTCGGAAACACCATATATTTT	CASTPDRLGNTIYF
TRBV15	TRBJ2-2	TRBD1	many	TGTGCCACCAGCAGAGGGGACAGGGGGCACACCGGGGAGCTGTTTTTT	CATSRGDRGHTGELFF
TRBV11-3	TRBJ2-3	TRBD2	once	TGTGCCAGCAGCTTAGGAGGCGGGGGTTCTTATTTTACAGATGCGCAGTATTTT	CASSLGGGGSYFTDAQYF
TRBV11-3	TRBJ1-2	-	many	TGTGCCAGCAGCGGGCAACGCGATCTCGGAAAGACCTATGGCTACACCTTC	CASSGQRDLGKTYGYTF
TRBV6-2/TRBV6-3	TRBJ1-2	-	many	TGTGCCAGCAGTGGACGACTCTGCATCGGAAAGACCTATGGCTACACCTTC	CASSGRLCIGKTYGYTF
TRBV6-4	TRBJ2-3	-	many	TGTGCCAGCAGTGACTCAGCGGAATCCACAGATACGCAGTATTTT	CASSDSAESTDTQYF
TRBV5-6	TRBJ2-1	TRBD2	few	TGTGCCAGCAGCTTGTTCACTAGCGTCTACAATGAGCAGTTCTTC	CASSLFTSVYNEQFF
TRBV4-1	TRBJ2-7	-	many	TGCGCCAGCAGCCAAGATTGGGCGGGAATGCTCTACGAGCAGTACTTC	CASSQDWAGMLYEQYF
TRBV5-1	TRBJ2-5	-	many	TGCGCCAGCAGCTTGGGAGTTCAAGAGACCCAGTACTTC	CASSLGVQETQYF
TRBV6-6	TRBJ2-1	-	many	TGTGCCAGCAGTTACCCGGGGGCAAACAATGAGCAGTTCTTC	CASSYPGANNEQFF
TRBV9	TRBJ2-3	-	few	TGTGCCAGCAGCGTAGAGGCAGGGATAGCAGATACGCAGTATTTT	CASSVEAGIADTQYF
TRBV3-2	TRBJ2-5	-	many	TGTGCCAGCAGCCGAGGGACTACAGAAGAGACCCAGTACTTC	CASSRGTTEETQYF
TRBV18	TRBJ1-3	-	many	TGTGCCAGCTCACCGTTGGAGGGCTCTGGAAACACCATATATTTT	CASSPLEGSGNTIYF
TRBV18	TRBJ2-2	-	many	TGTGCCAGCTCACCTACGGAGATCGACACCGGGGAGCTGTTTTTT	CASSPTEIDTGELFF
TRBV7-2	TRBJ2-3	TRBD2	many	TGTGCCAGCAGCCCGAGGCTAGCGGGCCACACAGATACGCAGTATTTT	CASSPRLAGHTDTQYF
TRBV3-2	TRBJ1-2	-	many	TGTGCCAGCAGCCAAGAGGGGTTGAGGTTATCCTTC	CASSQEGLRLSF
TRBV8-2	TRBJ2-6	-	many	TGTGGCAATGACAGAAGGATAACACAAAGTCGGGCCAACGTCCTGACTTTC	CGNDRRITQSRANVLTF
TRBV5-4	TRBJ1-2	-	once	TGTGCCAGCGACAGTCTCATACCAGGAAAGACCTATGGCTACACCTTC	CASDSLIPGKTYGYTF
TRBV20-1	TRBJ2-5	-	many	TGCAGTGCCAGGACACTCCAAGAGACCCAGTACTTC	CSARTLQETQYF
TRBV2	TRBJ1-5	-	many	TGTGCCAGCAGCCGACAGGCGATGAGCAATCAGCCCCAGCATTTT	CASSRQAMSNQPQHF
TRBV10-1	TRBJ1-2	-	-	TGCGCCAGCAGTGTCGATCTAAGATCGCGAAGGACCTATGGCTACACCTTC	CASSVDLRSRRTYGYTF
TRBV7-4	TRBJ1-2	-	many	TGTGCCAGCAGCGCGGATCCTTCAGCTCGAAAGACCTATGGCTACACCTTC	CASSADPSARKTYGYTF
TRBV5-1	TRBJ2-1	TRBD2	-	TGCGCCAGGAGCTTGGGTAGCGGGAGAAGCGAGTACAATGAGCAGTTCTTC	CARSLGSGRSEYNEQFF
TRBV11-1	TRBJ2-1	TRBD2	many	TGTGCCAGCAGCTCCGACCCGCCTCTAGCGGGTTTCTACAATGAGCAGTTCTTC	CASSSDPPLAGFYNEQFF
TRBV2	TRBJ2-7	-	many	TGTGCCAGCAGTATCAGTACCTACGAGCAGTACTTC	CASSISTYEQYF
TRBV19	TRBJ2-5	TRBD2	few	TGTGCCAGTAGTATAGTCGCGTCGCGGGAGGCCCAGTACTTC	CASSIVASREAQYF
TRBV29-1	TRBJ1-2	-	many	TGCAGCGTTGAAGACCGGGGGCGCCAGACCTATTATGGCTACACCTTC	CSVEDRGRQTYYGYTF
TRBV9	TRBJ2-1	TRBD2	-	TGTACCAGCAGCGCGGGGGCTAGCGGGGATTGGGATGAGCAGTTCTTC	CTSSAGASGDWDEQFF
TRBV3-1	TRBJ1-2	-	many	TGTGCCAGCAGCGGCGGGCGCACCCTTCGAAAGACCTATGGCTACACCTTC	CASSGGRTLRKTYGYTF
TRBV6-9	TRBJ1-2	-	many	TGTGCCAGCAGTCTGGCCATGCCTTACGGAAAGACCTATGGCTACACCTTC	CASSLAMPYGKTYGYTF
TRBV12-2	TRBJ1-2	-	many	TGTGCAAGTCGCAAGTGTAAGACTCCACGAAAGACCTATGGCTACACCTTC	CASRKCKTPRKTYGYTF
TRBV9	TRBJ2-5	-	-	TGTGCCAGCAGTCCGGGACAAGAGAAGACCCAGTACTTC	CASSPGQEKTQYF
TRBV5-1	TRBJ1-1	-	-	TGCGCCAGCAGCTTGTATTTGGAAGGGGGCACTGAAGCTTTCTTT	CASSLYLEGGTEAFF
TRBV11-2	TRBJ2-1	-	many	TGTGCCAGCAGCCCAGGGGCCGGAACTCACAATGAGCAGTTCTTC	CASSPGAGTHNEQFF
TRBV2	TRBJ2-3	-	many	TGTGCCAGCAAAAGGGGCTTCACAGATACGCAGTATTTT	CASKRGFTDTQYF
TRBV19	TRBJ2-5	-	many	TGTGCCAGTAGTATTAGGCCAGCCTCCCAAGAGACCCAGTACTTC	CASSIRPASQETQYF
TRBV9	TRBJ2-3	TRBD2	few	TGTGCCAGCAGGCGGGAGAGCACAGATACGCAGTATTTT	CASRRESTDTQYF
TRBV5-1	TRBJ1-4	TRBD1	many	TGCGCCAGCAGCTTACAGCCGGGACAGGATGAAAAACTGTTTTTT	CASSLQPGQDEKLFF
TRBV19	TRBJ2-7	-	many	TGTGCCAGTAGTATACGGGGGACGGGGACCTACGAGCAGTACTTC	CASSIRGTGTYEQYF
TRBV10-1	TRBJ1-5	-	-	TGCGCTAACAGTGAGTCGAGGTATCAGCCCCAGCATTTT	CANSESRYQPQHF
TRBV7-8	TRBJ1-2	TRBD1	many	TGTGCCAGCAGCCATAGGACAGGGTTTGGCTACACCTTC	CASSHRTGFGYTF
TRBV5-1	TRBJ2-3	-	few	TGCGCCAGCAGCGTCAACGGACAGAGCACAGATACGCAGTATTTT	CASSVNGQSTDTQYF
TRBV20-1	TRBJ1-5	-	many	TGCAGTGCTCGAAGGGAGGGTTGGGACAATCAGCCCCAGCATTTT	CSARREGWDNQPQHF
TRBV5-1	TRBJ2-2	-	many	TGCGCCAGCAGCTTGGCCGCAGGGACCGCCGGGGAGCTGTTTTTT	CASSLAAGTAGELFF
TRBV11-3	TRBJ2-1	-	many	TGTGCCAGCAGCTTAGGACCGGAAGAGCAGTTCTTC	CASSLGPEEQFF
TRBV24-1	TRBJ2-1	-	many	TGTGCCACCAGTGATGTAGACCATGAGCAGTTCTTC	CATSDVDHEQFF
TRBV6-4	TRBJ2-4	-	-	TGTGCCAGCAGTCGGCCCGAGCTAGCCAAAAACATTCAGTACTTC	CASSRPELAKNIQYF
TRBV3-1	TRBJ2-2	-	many	TGTGCCAGCAGCACGTCAGGTCCCATTTCAGGCTTGACCGGGGAGCTGTTTTTT	CASSTSGPISGLTGELFF
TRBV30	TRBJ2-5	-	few	TGTGCCTGGAGCCAACAGCAAGAGACCCAGTACTTC	CAWSQQQETQYF
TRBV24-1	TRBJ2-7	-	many	TGTGCCACCAGTGATCCGCGGATAAACGAGCAGTACTTC	CATSDPRINEQYF